The clone carrying this TCR beta chain came up a few times. Germline CDR1 reads MNHNY; CDR2 reads SVGAGI (reference sequence). CDR3 length equals 13 residues. V was cut by 8 bases and J by 5 bases, with 15 bases left in between. The sample comes from a study of identical twins' blood T cells. TCRdb independently ran MiXCR on the 5' RACE reads; one entry per CDR3 protein. The table includes 300,000 to 400,000 distinct CDR3 sequences, roughly 30% detected once. Sequencing was done on a sample of PBMCs. The gene calls are TRBV6-6 and TRBJ2-5, with D unresolved. The origin of this receptor is a woman aged 18 to 55 in good health. The CDR3 spells CASSKRLRETQYF. DNA of the CDR3: TGTGCCAGCTCCAAACGCCTTAGGGAGACCCAGTACTTC.